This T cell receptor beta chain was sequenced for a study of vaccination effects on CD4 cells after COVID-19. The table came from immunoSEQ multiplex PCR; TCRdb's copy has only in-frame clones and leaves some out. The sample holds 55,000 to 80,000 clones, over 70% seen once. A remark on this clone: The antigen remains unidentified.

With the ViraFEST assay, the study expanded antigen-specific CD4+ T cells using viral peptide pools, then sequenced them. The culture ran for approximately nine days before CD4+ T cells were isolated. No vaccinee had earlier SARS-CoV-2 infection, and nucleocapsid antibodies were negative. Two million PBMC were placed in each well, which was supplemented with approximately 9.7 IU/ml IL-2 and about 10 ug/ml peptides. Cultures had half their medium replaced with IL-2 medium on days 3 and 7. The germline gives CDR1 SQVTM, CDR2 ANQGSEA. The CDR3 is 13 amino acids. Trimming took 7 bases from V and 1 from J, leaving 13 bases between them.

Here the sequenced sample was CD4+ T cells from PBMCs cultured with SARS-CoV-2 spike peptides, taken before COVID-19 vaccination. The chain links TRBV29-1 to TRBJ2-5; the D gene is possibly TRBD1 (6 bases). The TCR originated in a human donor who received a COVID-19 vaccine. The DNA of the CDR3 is TGCAGCGAAACGACAGGCGCCCAAGAGACCCAGTACTTC. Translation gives CSETTGAQETQYF.